One and the same sample provided the 4 T cell receptor beta chains below, sequenced in a study of T cells in tuberculosis. Time point of the sample: new active TB diagnosis, blood taken before or within 7 days of starting treatment. The protocol was immunoSEQ multiplex PCR, while the TCRdb copy is restricted to in-frame clones and leaves out a portion. The sample has tens of thousands of clones, approximately 89% seen once. The material was PBMCs, obtained at tuberculosis diagnosis. All receptors derive from an adult with tuberculosis.

The V and J genes are TRBV1 and TRBJ1-1; no check of the table's D call, TRBD1, against the DNA was made. TRBV1 has pseudogene status. CDR3 length equals 17 residues. The CDR3 DNA reads as TGCACCAGCAGCCGGGCGATGAATAGACAGGGGAAAACTGAAGCTTTCTTT. Protein product: CTSSRAMNRQGKTEAFF.

The sample holds one count of this clone. The V gene is TRBV5-1, the J gene TRBJ1-6; 8 bases line up with TRBD1. V was pared by 2 bases and J by 6 bases, with 7 bases of the junction left unmatched. This CDR3 has 16 amino acids. Germline CDR1 reads SGHRS; CDR2 reads YFSETQ. CDR3 bases: TGCGCCAGCAGCTTCTGGACAGGGCAGGGTAATTCACCCCTCCACTTT. Its translation: CASSFWTGQGNSPLHF. Full variable domain (remainder filled in from reference TRBV5-1 and TRBJ1-6): KAGVTQTPRYLIKTRGQQVTLSCSPISGHRSVSWYQQTPGQGLQFLFEYFSETQRNKGNFPGRFSGRQFSNSRSEMNVSTLELGDSALYLCASSFWTGQGNSPLHFGNGTRLTVT.

The CDR3 sequence: CASSLTSRTDTQYF. The CDR3 DNA reads TGTGCCAGCAGCTTGACTAGCCGCACAGATACGCAGTATTTT. The V call is TRBV7-2, the J call TRBJ2-3; 7 bases fit TRBD2. Germline CDR1 SGHTA, CDR2 FQGNSA. The junction had 1 base not matched to a gene; V was cut back by 3 bases and J by 1 base. This CDR3 is built from 14 residues.

This clone has more than one count but fewer than ten. The chain has TRBV4-3 and TRBJ1-5; 8 bases map to TRBD1. This CDR3 spans 14 amino acids. The germline CDR1 and CDR2 sequences are LGHNA and YSLEER. Trimming removed 3 bases from V and 4 bases from J; junction bases left unmatched: 2. This CDR3 is CASSQGQENQPQHF. DNA for the CDR3: TGCGCCAGCAGCCAGGGACAGGAAAATCAGCCCCAGCATTTT.